The rows below give T cell receptor beta chains drawn from one sample of a study of shared clonotypes between healthy human individuals. The assay was immunoSEQ multiplex PCR, and TCRdb's table has in-frame clones only and misses some. The top ten hold about 0.36% of the sample, which has over 2 million clones, roughly 92% seen once. Sequenced sample: naive CD4+ T cells from PBMCs. Source of these receptors: a man aged 18 to 29 in good health. Some clones in this sample may be carry-over from other donors' samples. The CDR3 runs from the conserved cysteine through the conserved F or W. The order of the fields is J gene, V gene, clone size, D gene, CDR3 DNA, CDR3 protein. The D gene is left open where the match is weak. A clone size is listed for some rows: how often the clone was seen (once, few, many), or a class if it is expanded.

>TRBJ1-3|TRBV28|.|.
TGTGCCAGCAGTTTAGTCCCCAAGAGCTCTGGAAACACCATATATTTT
CASSLVPKSSGNTIYF
>TRBJ2-7|TRBV29-1|.|TRBD1
TGCAGCGCAAGCAACAGACAGGGTTCCGACGAGCAGTACTTC
CSASNRQGSDEQYF
>TRBJ1-3|TRBV28|.|.
TGTGCCAGCAGTGCTTATGGGACAGGAAACACCATATATTTT
CASSAYGTGNTIYF
>TRBJ2-7|TRBV7-3|.|TRBD2
TGTGCCAGCAGCTTAGGGCTAGCGGGCTACGAGCAGTACTTC
CASSLGLAGYEQYF
>TRBJ1-2|TRBV6-1|.|TRBD1
TGTGCCAGCAGTGAAGTAGGGGGCAGTGGCTACACCTTC
CASSEVGGSGYTF
>TRBJ2-3|TRBV28|.|TRBD2
TGTGCCAGCAGTACCCGAGCGGGAGGGCCGGGAGATACGCAGTATTTT
CASSTRAGGPGDTQYF
>TRBJ1-5|TRBV15|few|.
TGTGCCACCAGCAGACTCGGGGACGTCAATCAGCCCCAGCATTTT
CATSRLGDVNQPQHF
>TRBJ1-3|TRBV6-5|.|.
TGTGCCAGCAGTTACGACCATAACGCCAGTGGAAACACCATATATTTT
CASSYDHNASGNTIYF
>TRBJ2-7|TRBV10-1|.|TRBD2
TGCGCCAGCAGTTCTAGCGGGACCGCTTACGAGCAGTACTTC
CASSSSGTAYEQYF
>TRBJ1-6|TRBV4-3|.|.
TGCGCCAGCAGCCAAGATTCGGTACCACCCCTCCACTTT
CASSQDSVPPLHF
>TRBJ2-3|TRBV18|.|TRBD2
TGTGCCAGCTCACCACAGTTAATAGCGGGATCTGCAGATACGCAGTATTTT
CASSPQLIAGSADTQYF
>TRBJ1-2|TRBV28|.|.
TGTGCCAGCAGTGGCGCCTCAGGGCCCAACTATGGCTACACCTTC
CASSGASGPNYGYTF
>TRBJ2-5|TRBV28|.|.
TGTGCCAGCAGAAACCCCTCAGAAGAGACCCAGTACTTC
CASRNPSEETQYF
>TRBJ1-1|TRBV9|.|.
TGTGCCAGCAGCCCTTGGGGTACTGAAGCTTTCTTT
CASSPWGTEAFF
>TRBJ2-2|TRBV7-2|.|.
TGTGCCAGCAGCCCCCAAGGCAGACTAAACACCGGGGAGCTGTTTTTT
CASSPQGRLNTGELFF
>TRBJ2-3|TRBV5-4|once|.
TGTGCCAGCAGCTTGGGATTGAGAGATTCCAATACGCAGTATTTT
CASSLGLRDSNTQYF
>TRBJ1-2|TRBV6-5|.|TRBD1
TGTGCCAGCAGTCCCGGACAGGGACGGCCTATCGGCTACACCTTC
CASSPGQGRPIGYTF
>TRBJ2-7|TRBV28|few|TRBD2
TGTGCCAGCAGCCTCCGGACTAGCGGGAGATGGGAGCAGTACTTC
CASSLRTSGRWEQYF
>TRBJ2-2|TRBV4-3|.|.
TGCGCCAGCAGCCAAGAAGGTGGCAAGAACACCGGGGAGCTGTTTTTT
CASSQEGGKNTGELFF
>TRBJ2-2|TRBV29-1|once|.
TGCAGCGTTGATATTTCACTGGGAGGCACCGGGGAGCTGTTTTTT
CSVDISLGGTGELFF
>TRBJ2-3|TRBV2|.|TRBD2
TGTGCCAGCAGTGATTATCAGGCGGGGGGAGATACGCAGTATTTT
CASSDYQAGGDTQYF
>TRBJ2-5|TRBV30|.|.
TGTGCCTGGCGATGGGGGGGACAGAATTGGACCCAGTACTTC
CAWRWGGQNWTQYF
>TRBJ1-1|TRBV7-9|once|TRBD1
TGTGCCAGCAGCCCGAACCTTGACAGGGAGAACACTGAAGCTTTCTTT
CASSPNLDRENTEAFF
>TRBJ2-7|TRBV7-2|.|.
TGTGCCAGCAGGGGAGCCGGGTTAACCTACGAGCAGTACTTC
CASRGAGLTYEQYF
>TRBJ2-5|TRBV30|.|.
TGTGCCTGGAGTGTTAATCTTTCCCAAGAGACCCAGTACTTC
CAWSVNLSQETQYF
>TRBJ2-5|TRBV27|.|.
TGTGCCAGCTCGCGGGGGCAGGGGGTGAGGGAGACCCAGTACTTC
CASSRGQGVRETQYF
>TRBJ2-1|TRBV5-1|.|TRBD2
TGCGCCAGCAGCGGACTAGTCAGCCCCTACAATGAGCAGTTCTTC
CASSGLVSPYNEQFF
>TRBJ1-6|TRBV10-3|.|.
TGTGCCATCAGTGAAGGCAGGGATAATTCACCCCTCCACTTT
CAISEGRDNSPLHF
>TRBJ2-7|TRBV2|.|TRBD1
TGTGCCAGCAGTGAAAGGACAGGCATCGGCGAGCAGTACTTC
CASSERTGIGEQYF
>TRBJ2-1|TRBV7-9|.|.
TGTGCCAGCAGCTCGACGGGAGATGAGCAGTTCTTC
CASSSTGDEQFF
>TRBJ2-3|TRBV6-5|.|.
TGTGCCAGCAGTTACGCCGGAACGCAGTATTTT
CASSYAGTQYF
>TRBJ2-1|TRBV30|.|.
TGTGCCTGGAGTTCTAGCCTGAATGAGCAGTTCTTC
CAWSSSLNEQFF
>TRBJ2-3|TRBV7-2|.|TRBD2
TGTGCCAGCCGGACTAGCGGGACGCATGCCACAGATACGCAGTATTTT
CASRTSGTHATDTQYF
>TRBJ1-3|TRBV5-1|once|.
TGCGCCAGCAGCAAGGACAGAGGAAACACCATATATTTT
CASSKDRGNTIYF
>TRBJ2-7|TRBV14|.|.
TGTGCCAGCAGCCAAGATCCGGGGAATTACGAGCAGTACTTC
CASSQDPGNYEQYF
>TRBJ2-7|TRBV28|.|.
TGTGCCAGCAGTCCAGGGGGGGCCTCCTACGAGCAGTACTTC
CASSPGGASYEQYF
>TRBJ1-2|TRBV5-1|.|.
TGCGCCAGCAGCCCTGCGGGCCTGAACTATGGCTACACCTTC
CASSPAGLNYGYTF
>TRBJ2-2|TRBV4-2|.|.
TGTGCCAGCAGCCAAGGCCAAAGCGGGCGAGACCGGGGCCCCTTTTTT
CASSQGQSGRDRGPFF
>TRBJ1-5|TRBV5-8|.|.
TGTGCCAGCAGCTTGGGTGACGTGCAGCAACAGCCCCAGCATTTT
CASSLGDVQQQPQHF
>TRBJ2-3|TRBV29-1|.|.
TGCAGCGCAAACCAGGGAACAGATACGCAGTATTTT
CSANQGTDTQYF
>TRBJ1-1|TRBV11-3|.|.
TGTGCCAGCAGCATAGACAGTAACACTGAAGCTTTCTTT
CASSIDSNTEAFF
>TRBJ1-4|TRBV5-8|few|TRBD1
TGTGCCAGCAGCTTAGGGGGCGACGGGGAAAAACTGTTTTTT
CASSLGGDGEKLFF
>TRBJ1-2|TRBV6-1|.|.
TGTGCCAGCAGTCCCGACGTAAACGGGTATGGCTACACCTTC
CASSPDVNGYGYTF
>TRBJ1-3|TRBV4-1|.|.
TGCGCCAGCAGCCAAGGTCCCCCTCCGACGTCTGGAAACACCATATATTTT
CASSQGPPPTSGNTIYF
>TRBJ1-2|TRBV2|.|.
TGTGCCAGCAGTGAAACCGTTTCCGGGTATGGCTACACCTTC
CASSETVSGYGYTF
>TRBJ2-7|TRBV5-1|once|TRBD1
TGCGCCAGCAACCCTCATACAGGGGCGATCTCCTACGAGCAGTACTTC
CASNPHTGAISYEQYF
>TRBJ2-7|TRBV5-1|.|TRBD2
TGCGCCAGCACCGAGCGGGGTGGTTCCTACGAGCAGTACTTC
CASTERGGSYEQYF
>TRBJ2-5|TRBV5-4|.|TRBD1
TGTGCCAGCAGCTTACAGGGGGCCGGAGAAGAGACCCAGTACTTC
CASSLQGAGEETQYF
>TRBJ2-4|TRBV2|.|.
TGTGCCAGCAGTGAGAACAGGTCCAAAAACATTCAGTACTTC
CASSENRSKNIQYF